These T cell receptor beta chains were read from a single sample in a study of technical replicates of blood from several donors. The repertoire was sequenced with immunoSEQ multiplex PCR; TCRdb's copy has only in-frame clones and lacks some. The sample carries roughly 68,000 clones, 92% recorded once. Sequenced sample: T cells isolated from PBMCs. All receptors come from a human donor in good health. The CDR3 runs from the conserved cysteine through the conserved F or W. The order of the fields is J gene, CDR3 length, clone size, D gene, V gene, CDR3 DNA, CDR3 protein. A D gene is named only where the DNA matches it firmly. Only some rows state a clone size, as once, few, many or a class for expanded clones.

J gene: TRBJ2-1; CDR3 length: 15; clone size: once; D gene: TRBD2; V gene: TRBV28; CDR3 DNA: TGTGCCAGCAGTCCCGATCTAGCGGGAGGGCTTAGAATCTTCTTC; CDR3 protein: CASSPDLAGGLRIFF
J gene: TRBJ1-2; CDR3 length: 13; clone size: few; D gene: TRBD1; V gene: TRBV2; CDR3 DNA: TGTGCCAGCAGTGATTACAGGGGGTATGGCTACACCTTC; CDR3 protein: CASSDYRGYGYTF
J gene: TRBJ2-7; CDR3 length: 13; clone size: .; D gene: .; V gene: TRBV27; CDR3 DNA: TGTGCCAGCAGTTTGGGGGGACGCTACGAGCAGTACTTC; CDR3 protein: CASSLGGRYEQYF
J gene: TRBJ2-7; CDR3 length: 12; clone size: .; D gene: .; V gene: TRBV2; CDR3 DNA: TGTGCCAGCAGCGACATTTACTACGAGCAGTACTTC; CDR3 protein: CASSDIYYEQYF
J gene: TRBJ2-1; CDR3 length: 11; clone size: .; D gene: .; V gene: TRBV5-4; CDR3 DNA: TGTGCCAGCACCCGGTACAATGAGCAGTTCTTC; CDR3 protein: CASTRYNEQFF
J gene: TRBJ2-7; CDR3 length: 14; clone size: .; D gene: TRBD2; V gene: TRBV5-6; CDR3 DNA: TGTGCCAGCAGCTTGGGGACTAGCGTCTACGAGCAGTACTTC; CDR3 protein: CASSLGTSVYEQYF
J gene: TRBJ2-7; CDR3 length: 16; clone size: .; D gene: TRBD1; V gene: TRBV28; CDR3 DNA: TGTGCCAGCAGTGGAGTATTAGGGGACAGGGCCTACGAGCAGTACTTC; CDR3 protein: CASSGVLGDRAYEQYF
J gene: TRBJ2-5; CDR3 length: 14; clone size: .; D gene: .; V gene: TRBV7-9; CDR3 DNA: TGTGCCAGCAGCTATGACGGGGTAGGAGAGACCCAGTACTTC; CDR3 protein: CASSYDGVGETQYF
J gene: TRBJ2-5; CDR3 length: 14; clone size: .; D gene: TRBD2; V gene: TRBV4-3; CDR3 DNA: TGCGCCAGCAGCCAGGGACTAGCTGAGGAGACCCAGTACTTC; CDR3 protein: CASSQGLAEETQYF
J gene: TRBJ2-1; CDR3 length: 16; clone size: .; D gene: TRBD2; V gene: TRBV28; CDR3 DNA: TGTGCCAGCGGAACCCTAGCGGGGCCTACCTACAATGAGCAGTTCTTC; CDR3 protein: CASGTLAGPTYNEQFF
J gene: TRBJ1-1; CDR3 length: 16; clone size: .; D gene: TRBD1; V gene: TRBV28; CDR3 DNA: TGTGCCACCAGGGGGGCAGCCCTAGGACCGAACACTGAAGCTTTCTTT; CDR3 protein: CATRGAALGPNTEAFF
J gene: TRBJ2-1; CDR3 length: 15; clone size: .; D gene: .; V gene: TRBV27; CDR3 DNA: TGTGCCAGCGGACTCAGGGGCGAATCCTGGAATGAGCAGTTCTTC; CDR3 protein: CASGLRGESWNEQFF
J gene: TRBJ1-2; CDR3 length: 15; clone size: .; D gene: .; V gene: TRBV9; CDR3 DNA: TGTGCCAGCACCCTAACACCGGGATTGGTTGCTATCTACACCTTC; CDR3 protein: CASTLTPGLVAIYTF
J gene: TRBJ2-5; CDR3 length: 15; clone size: .; D gene: TRBD1; V gene: TRBV4-1; CDR3 DNA: TGCGCCAGCAGTCGAGCCGGGACAGGGTTTCAGACCCAGTACTTC; CDR3 protein: CASSRAGTGFQTQYF
J gene: TRBJ1-1; CDR3 length: 11; clone size: .; D gene: .; V gene: TRBV19; CDR3 DNA: TGTGCCAGTAGTGTATACACTGAAGCTTTCTTT; CDR3 protein: CASSVYTEAFF
J gene: TRBJ2-7; CDR3 length: 14; clone size: .; D gene: .; V gene: TRBV4-1; CDR3 DNA: TGCGCCAGCAGCCGAGGACAGCCCTCCTACGAGCAGTACTTC; CDR3 protein: CASSRGQPSYEQYF